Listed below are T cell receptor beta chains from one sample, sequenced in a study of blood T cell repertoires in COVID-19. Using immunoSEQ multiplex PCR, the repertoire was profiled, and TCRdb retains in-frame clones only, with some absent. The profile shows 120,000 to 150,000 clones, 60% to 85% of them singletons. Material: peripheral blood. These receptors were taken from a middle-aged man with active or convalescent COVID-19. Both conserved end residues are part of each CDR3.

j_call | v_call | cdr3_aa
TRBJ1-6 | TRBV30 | CAWSRNSPLHF
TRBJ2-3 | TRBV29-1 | CSVERRDTDTQYF
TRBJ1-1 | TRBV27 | CASRTGNTEAFF
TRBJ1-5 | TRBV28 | CASSPMGGLGGQPQHF
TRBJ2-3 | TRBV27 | CASATTSTDTQYF
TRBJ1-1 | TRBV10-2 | CASKPDRANTEAFF
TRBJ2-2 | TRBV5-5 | CASSLSRQANTGELFF
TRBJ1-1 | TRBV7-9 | CASSQTGMNTEAFF
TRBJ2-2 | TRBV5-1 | CASSLDQGDTGELFF
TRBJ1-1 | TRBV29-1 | CSARGNTEAFF
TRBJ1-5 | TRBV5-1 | CASSVNPSGNQPQHF
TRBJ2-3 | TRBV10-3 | CATRLAASTDTQYF
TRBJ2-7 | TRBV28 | CASSLVGTTSDTYEQYF
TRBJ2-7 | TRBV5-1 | CASSLRLAGGDEQYF
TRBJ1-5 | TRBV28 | CASSFPLYRGQPQHF
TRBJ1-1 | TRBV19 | CASNPIGGGEAEAFF
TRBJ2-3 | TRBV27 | CASSDTGYYTQYF
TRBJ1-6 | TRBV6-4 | CASSEGSASPLHF
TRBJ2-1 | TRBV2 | CASSELLAGSGDEQFF
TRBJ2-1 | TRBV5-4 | CASSPESGEQFF
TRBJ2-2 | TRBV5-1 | CASSPRTGGYTGELFF
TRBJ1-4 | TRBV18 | CASSPDRGQNEKLFF
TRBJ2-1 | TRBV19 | CASSTSGRYNEQFF
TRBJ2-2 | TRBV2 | CASRSLAGDTGELFF
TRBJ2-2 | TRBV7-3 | CASSLQGRDTGELFF
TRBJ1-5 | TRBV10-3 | CAISPTGNQPQHF
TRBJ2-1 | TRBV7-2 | CASSLSSGPNNEQFF
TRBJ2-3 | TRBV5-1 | CASSLPLAASTDTQYF
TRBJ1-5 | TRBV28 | CASSLLEQSRQSAQHF
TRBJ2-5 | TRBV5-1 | CASSLGPQGTQETQYF
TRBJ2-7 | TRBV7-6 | CASSLHSSYEQYF
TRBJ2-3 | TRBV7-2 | CASSRRASGRSDTQYF
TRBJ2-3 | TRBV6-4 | CASSVLASTDTQYF
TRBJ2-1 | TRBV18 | CASSPLAGGWDEQFF
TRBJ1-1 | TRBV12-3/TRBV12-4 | CASSWDRGTEAFF
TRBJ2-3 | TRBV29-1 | CSVPGTSGLDTQYF
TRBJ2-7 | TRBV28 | CASRVDRASSYEQYF
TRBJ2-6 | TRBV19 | CASHRGPGANVLTF
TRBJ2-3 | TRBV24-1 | CATSGLAGDTQYF